This TCR beta chain originates from a study of blood T cell repertoires in COVID-19. Participants were aged about 18 to 100 years from approximately 24 US areas. Germline-derived CDR1 and CDR2 are MNHEY and SMNVEV (reference sequence). The V gene end was trimmed by 4 bases and the J gene end by 2 bases; junction bases not matched to a gene: 2. The CDR3 has 13 residues. Original processing methods: Reference gene primers were amplified, and this amplification served to estimate nucleated cell counts. The repertoire was sequenced with immunoSEQ multiplex PCR; TCRdb's copy has only in-frame clones and lacks some. From that table come the V and J calls and clone size; the DNA was used to work out D and trimming. Of 360,000 or so clones listed, approximately 89% are singletons.

This clonotype was obtained from a woman aged 25 to 39 who had recovered from COVID-19. The chain joins TRBV27 to TRBJ2-7; 7 bases fit TRBD2. The sequenced sample consisted of PBMCs or T cells enriched from blood (not recorded which). The CDR3 region has the DNA TGTGCCAGCAGTTATGGGAGGGCCTACGAGCAGTACTTC. It translates to CASSYGRAYEQYF.